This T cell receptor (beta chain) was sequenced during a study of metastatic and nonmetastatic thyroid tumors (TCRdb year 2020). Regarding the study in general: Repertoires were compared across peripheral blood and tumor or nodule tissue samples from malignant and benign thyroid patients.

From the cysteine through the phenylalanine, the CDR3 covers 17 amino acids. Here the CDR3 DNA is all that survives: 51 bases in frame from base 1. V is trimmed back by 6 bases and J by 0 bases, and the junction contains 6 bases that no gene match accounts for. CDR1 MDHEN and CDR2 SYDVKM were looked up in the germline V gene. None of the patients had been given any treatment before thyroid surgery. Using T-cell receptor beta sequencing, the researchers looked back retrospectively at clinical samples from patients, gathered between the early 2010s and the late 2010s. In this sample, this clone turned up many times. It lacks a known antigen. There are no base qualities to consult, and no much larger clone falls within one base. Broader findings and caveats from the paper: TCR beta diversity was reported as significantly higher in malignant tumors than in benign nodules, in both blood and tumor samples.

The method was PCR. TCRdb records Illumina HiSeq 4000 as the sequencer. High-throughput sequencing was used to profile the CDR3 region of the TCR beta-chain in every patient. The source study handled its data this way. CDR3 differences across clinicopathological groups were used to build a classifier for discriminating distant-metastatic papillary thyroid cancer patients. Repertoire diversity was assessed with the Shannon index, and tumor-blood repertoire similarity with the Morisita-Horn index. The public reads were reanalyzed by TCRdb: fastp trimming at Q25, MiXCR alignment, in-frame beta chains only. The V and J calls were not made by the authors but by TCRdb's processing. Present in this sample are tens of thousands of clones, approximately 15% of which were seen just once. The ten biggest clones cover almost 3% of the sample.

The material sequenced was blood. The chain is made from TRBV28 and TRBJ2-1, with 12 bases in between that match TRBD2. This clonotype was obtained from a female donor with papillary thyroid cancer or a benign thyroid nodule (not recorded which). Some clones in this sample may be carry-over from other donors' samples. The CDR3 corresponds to CASSPLTSGSSYNEQFF. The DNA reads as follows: TGTGCCAGCAGCCCCCTGACTAGCGGGAGCTCCTACAATGAGCAGTTCTTC.